This TCR beta chain was obtained from a study of T-cell memory formation after mild COVID-19. Overall study: There were largely donor-specific TCR clusters.

The CDR3 is 12 amino acids. The germline V gene has CDR1 SGHVS and CDR2 FNYEAQ. The V end lost 6 bases, the J end lost 7 bases, and 12 bases lay between the germline ends. This clonotype was observed a few times. 5'RACE with constant-segment primers built TCRalpha and TCRbeta cDNA libraries with UMIs. Each CDR3 protein is one row after TCRdb ran MiXCR on the 5' RACE reads. Of 300,000 to 400,000 distinct CDR3 sequences detected, around 28% appear once; the ten largest clones hold about 13%. The J gene is TRBJ2-5, the V gene TRBV7-6; possible D gene TRBD1, 5 bases. The sequencing sample was made of PBMCs or a T cell subset sorted from them (not recorded which). The receptor comes from an adult woman who had mild COVID-19 (a few samples of this study predate the infection). Cell type and time point are not known. The CDR3 sequence: CASSSAGATQYF. The CDR3 nucleotides read TGTGCCAGCAGTTCGGCTGGGGCGACCCAGTACTTC. Supplemented by reference TRBV7-6 and TRBJ2-5, the full variable domain reads GAGVSQSPRYKVTKRGQDVALRCDPISGHVSLYWYRQALGQGPEFLTYFNYEAQQDKSGLPNDRFSAERPEGSISTLTIQRTEQRDSAMYRCASSSAGATQYFGPGTRLLVL.